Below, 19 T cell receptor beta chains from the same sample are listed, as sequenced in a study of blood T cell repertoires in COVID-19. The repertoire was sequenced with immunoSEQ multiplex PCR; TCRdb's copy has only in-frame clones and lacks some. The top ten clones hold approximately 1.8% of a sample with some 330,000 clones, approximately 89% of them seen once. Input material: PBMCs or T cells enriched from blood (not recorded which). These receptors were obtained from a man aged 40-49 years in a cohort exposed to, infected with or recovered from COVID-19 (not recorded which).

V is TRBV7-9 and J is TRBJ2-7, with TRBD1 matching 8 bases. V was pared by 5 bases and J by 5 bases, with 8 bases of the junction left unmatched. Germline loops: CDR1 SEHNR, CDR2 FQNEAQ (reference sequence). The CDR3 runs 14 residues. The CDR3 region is CASSRTGTGNEQYF. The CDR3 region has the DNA TGTGCCAGCAGCAGAACCGGGACAGGAAACGAGCAGTACTTC.

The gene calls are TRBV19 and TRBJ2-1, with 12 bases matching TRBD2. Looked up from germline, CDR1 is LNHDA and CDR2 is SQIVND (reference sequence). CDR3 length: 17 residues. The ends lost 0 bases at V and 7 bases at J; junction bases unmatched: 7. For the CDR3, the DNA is TGTGCCAGTAGTATAGATACGACTAGCGGGAGAGGTAATGAGCAGTTCTTC. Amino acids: CASSIDTTSGRGNEQFF.

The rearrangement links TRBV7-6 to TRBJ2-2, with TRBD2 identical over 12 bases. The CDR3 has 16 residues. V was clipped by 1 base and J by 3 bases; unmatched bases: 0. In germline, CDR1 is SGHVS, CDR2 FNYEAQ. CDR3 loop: CASSLGLAGDTGELFF. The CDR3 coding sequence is TGTGCCAGCAGCTTAGGACTAGCGGGAGACACCGGGGAGCTGTTTTTT.

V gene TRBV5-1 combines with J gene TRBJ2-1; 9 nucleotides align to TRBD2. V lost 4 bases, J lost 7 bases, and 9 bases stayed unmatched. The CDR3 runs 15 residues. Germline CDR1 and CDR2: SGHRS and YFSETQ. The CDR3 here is CASSPRLAALNEQFF. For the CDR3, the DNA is TGCGCCAGCAGCCCTAGACTAGCGGCCCTTAATGAGCAGTTCTTC.

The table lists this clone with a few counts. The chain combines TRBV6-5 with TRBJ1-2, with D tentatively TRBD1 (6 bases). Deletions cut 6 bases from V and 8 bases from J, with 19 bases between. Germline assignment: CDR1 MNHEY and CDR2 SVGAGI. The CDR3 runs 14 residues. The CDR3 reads CASSNPGGAGGYTF. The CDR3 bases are TGTGCCAGCAGCAACCCGGGGGGGGCAGGAGGCTACACCTTC.

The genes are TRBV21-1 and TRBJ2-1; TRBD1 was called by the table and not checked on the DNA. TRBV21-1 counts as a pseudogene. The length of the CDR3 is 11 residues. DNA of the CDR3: TGTGCCAGACAGGGAAAAAATGAGCAGTTCTTC. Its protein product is CARQGKNEQFF.

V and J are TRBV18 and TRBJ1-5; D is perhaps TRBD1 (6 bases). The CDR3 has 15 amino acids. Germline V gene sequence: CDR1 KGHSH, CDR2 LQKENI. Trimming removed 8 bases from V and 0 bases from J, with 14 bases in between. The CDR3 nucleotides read TGTGCCAGCCCTAGACAGGCCGATAGCAATCAGCCCCAGCATTTT. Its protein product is CASPRQADSNQPQHF.

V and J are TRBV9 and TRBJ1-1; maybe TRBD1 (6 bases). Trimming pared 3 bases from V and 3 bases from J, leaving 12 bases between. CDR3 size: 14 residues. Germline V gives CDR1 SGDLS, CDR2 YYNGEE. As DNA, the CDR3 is TGTGCCAGCAGCGACGAACAGGGTTACACTGAAGCTTTCTTT. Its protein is CASSDEQGYTEAFF.

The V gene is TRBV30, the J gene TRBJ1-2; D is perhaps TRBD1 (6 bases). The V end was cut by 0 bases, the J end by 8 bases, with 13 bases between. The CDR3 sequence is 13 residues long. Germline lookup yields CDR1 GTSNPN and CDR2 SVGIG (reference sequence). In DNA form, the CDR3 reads TGTGCCTGGAGTGTAGGGCAGGGGCGAGGCTACACCTTC. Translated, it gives CAWSVGQGRGYTF.

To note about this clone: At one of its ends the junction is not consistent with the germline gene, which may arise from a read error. In nucleotides, the CDR3 is TGTGCCAGCAGTTCACCGGGACTAGCGAGTGTTTTT. Translated: CASSSPGLASVF. The V and J genes are TRBV28 and TRBJ2-3; 10 bases map to TRBD2. Germline CDR1 MDHEN, CDR2 SYDVKM. This CDR3 is 12 amino acids long.

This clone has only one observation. In DNA, the CDR3 is TGTGCCACCAGTGATTTCAGGGCCGGGGAGCTGTTTTTT. The encoded protein is CATSDFRAGELFF. This chain uses TRBV24-1 with TRBJ2-2; D may be TRBD1 (5 bases). V lost 1 base, J lost 6 bases, and 5 bases lay in between. This CDR3 is built from 13 residues. Germline CDR1 and CDR2: KGHDR and SFDVKD.

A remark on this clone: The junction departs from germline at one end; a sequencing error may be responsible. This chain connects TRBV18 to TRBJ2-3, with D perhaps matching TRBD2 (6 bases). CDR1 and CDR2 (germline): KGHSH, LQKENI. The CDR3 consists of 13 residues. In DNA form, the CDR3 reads TGTGCCAGCTCGCCACTAGCTGCAGATACGCAGTATTTT. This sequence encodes CASSPLAADTQYF. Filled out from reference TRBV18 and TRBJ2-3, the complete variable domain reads NAGVMQNPRHLVRRRGQEARLRCSPMKGHSHVYWYRQLPEEGLKFMVYLQKENIIDESGMPKERFSAEFPKEGPSILRIQQVVRGDSAAYFCASSPLAADTQYFGPGTRLTVL.

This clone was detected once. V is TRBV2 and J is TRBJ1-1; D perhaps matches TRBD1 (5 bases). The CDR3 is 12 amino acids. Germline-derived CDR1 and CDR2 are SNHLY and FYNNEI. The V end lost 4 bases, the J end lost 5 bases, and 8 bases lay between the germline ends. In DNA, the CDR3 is TGTGCCAGCAGTGCCCAGGGTACTGAAGCTTTCTTT. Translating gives CASSAQGTEAFF.

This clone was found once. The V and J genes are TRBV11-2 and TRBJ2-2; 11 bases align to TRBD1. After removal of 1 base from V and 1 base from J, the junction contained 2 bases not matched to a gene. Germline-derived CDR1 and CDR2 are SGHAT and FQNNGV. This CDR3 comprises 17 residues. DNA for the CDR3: TGTGCCAGCAGCTTAGTTGGGACAGGGGGGAACACCGGGGAGCTGTTTTTT. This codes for CASSLVGTGGNTGELFF.

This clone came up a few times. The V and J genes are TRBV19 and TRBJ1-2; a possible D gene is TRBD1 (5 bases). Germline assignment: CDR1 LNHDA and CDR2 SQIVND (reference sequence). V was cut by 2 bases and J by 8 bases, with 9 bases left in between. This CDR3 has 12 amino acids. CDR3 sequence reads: CASSIQGMGYTF. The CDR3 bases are TGTGCCAGTAGTATACAGGGAATGGGCTACACCTTC.

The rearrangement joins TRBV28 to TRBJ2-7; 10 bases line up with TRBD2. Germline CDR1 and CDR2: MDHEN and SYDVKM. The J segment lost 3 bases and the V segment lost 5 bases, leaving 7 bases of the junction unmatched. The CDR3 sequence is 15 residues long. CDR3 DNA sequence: TGTGCCAGCAGTGCACCTATAGCGGGAGGCTACGAGCAGTACTTC. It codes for CASSAPIAGGYEQYF.

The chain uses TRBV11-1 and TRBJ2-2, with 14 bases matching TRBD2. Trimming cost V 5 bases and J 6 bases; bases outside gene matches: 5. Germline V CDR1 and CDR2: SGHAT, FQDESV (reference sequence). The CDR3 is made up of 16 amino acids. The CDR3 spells CASSASTSGRAGELFF. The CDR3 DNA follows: TGTGCCAGCAGCGCCTCGACTAGCGGGAGGGCCGGGGAGCTGTTTTTT.

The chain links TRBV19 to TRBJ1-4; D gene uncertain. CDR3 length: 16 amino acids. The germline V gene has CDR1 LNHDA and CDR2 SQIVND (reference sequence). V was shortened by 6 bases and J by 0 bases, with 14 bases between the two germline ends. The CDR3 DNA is TGTGCCAGTAGCTTCACGGTGGGCGCAACTAATGAAAAACTGTTTTTT. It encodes CASSFTVGATNEKLFF.

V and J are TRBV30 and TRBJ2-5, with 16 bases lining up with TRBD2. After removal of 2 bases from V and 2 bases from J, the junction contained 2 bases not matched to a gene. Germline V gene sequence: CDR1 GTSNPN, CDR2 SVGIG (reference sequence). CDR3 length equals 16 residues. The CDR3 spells CAWSTGLAGGQETQYF. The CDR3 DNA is TGTGCCTGGAGTACGGGACTAGCGGGAGGGCAAGAGACCCAGTACTTC.